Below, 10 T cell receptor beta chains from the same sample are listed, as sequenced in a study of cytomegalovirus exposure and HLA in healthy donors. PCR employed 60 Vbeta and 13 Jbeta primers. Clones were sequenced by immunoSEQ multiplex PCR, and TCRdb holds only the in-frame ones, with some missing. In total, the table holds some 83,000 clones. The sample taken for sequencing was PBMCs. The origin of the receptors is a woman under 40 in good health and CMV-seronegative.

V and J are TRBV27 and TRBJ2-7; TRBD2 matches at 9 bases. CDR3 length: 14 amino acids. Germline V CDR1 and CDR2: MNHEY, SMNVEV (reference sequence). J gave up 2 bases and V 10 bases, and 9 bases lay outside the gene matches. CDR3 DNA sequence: TGTGCCACCGAGACTAGCGGAGCCCCCTACGAGCAGTACTTC. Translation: CATETSGAPYEQYF.

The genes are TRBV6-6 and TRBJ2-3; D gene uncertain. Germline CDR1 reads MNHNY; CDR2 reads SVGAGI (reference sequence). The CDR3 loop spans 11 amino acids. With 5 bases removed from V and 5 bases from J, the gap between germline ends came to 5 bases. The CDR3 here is CASSPKDTQYF. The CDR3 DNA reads TGTGCCAGCAGTCCCAAAGATACGCAGTATTTT.

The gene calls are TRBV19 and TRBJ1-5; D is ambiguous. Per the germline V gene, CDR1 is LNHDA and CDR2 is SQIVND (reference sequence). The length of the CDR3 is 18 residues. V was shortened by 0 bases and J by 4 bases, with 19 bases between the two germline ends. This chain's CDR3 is CASSIDGVTRVGNQPQHF. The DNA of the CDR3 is TGTGCCAGTAGTATAGATGGGGTTACGAGGGTAGGTAATCAGCCCCAGCATTTT.

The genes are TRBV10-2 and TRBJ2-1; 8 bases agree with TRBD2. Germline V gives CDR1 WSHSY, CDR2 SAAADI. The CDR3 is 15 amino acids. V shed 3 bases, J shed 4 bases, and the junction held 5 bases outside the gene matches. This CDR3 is CASSDGGRPYNEQFF. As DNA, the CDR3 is TGCGCCAGCAGTGACGGCGGGAGGCCGTACAATGAGCAGTTCTTC.

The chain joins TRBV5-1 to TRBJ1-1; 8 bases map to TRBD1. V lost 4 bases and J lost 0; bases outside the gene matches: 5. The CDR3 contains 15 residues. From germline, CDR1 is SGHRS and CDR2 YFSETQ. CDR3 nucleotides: TGCGCCAGCAGCGAACCGGGACAGGTGAACACTGAAGCTTTCTTT. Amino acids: CASSEPGQVNTEAFF.

The CDR3 bases are TGCGCCAGCAGATTTACTGTCGGGACATTAGCCTACGAGCAGTACTTC. Amino acid sequence: CASRFTVGTLAYEQYF. The chain joins TRBV5-1 to TRBJ2-7; D possibly corresponds to TRBD1 (6 bases). The length of the CDR3 is 16 residues. Trimming stripped 5 bases from V and 2 bases from J, with 20 bases between. Germline V gives CDR1 SGHRS, CDR2 YFSETQ.

The CDR3 loop reads CASSPDGTSGRVNQYF. Here the CDR3 DNA reads TGCGCCAGCAGCCCCGATGGCACTAGCGGGAGGGTGAACCAGTACTTC. The chain links TRBV5-1 to TRBJ2-5; TRBD2 aligns across 13 bases. The CDR3 runs to 16 residues. Germline values: CDR1 SGHRS, CDR2 YFSETQ. V shed 4 bases and J 10 bases; nucleotides not matched to a gene: 13.

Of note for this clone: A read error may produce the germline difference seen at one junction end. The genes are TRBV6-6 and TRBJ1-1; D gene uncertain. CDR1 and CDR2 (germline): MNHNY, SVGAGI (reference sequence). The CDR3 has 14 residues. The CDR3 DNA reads TGTGCCAGCAGTTACTCGATGGGAGGGCCTGAAACTTTCTTT. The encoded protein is CASSYSMGGPETFF.

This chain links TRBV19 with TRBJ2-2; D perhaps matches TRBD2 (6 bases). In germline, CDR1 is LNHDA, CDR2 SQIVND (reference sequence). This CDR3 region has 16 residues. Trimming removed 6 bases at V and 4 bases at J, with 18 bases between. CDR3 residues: CASRGAGTQTTGELFF. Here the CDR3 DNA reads TGTGCCAGTAGGGGTGCGGGGACTCAGACCACCGGGGAGCTGTTTTTT.

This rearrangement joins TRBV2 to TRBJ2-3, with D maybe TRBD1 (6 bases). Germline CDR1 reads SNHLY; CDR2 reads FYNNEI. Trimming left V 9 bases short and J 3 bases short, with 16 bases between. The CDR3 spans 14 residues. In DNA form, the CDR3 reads TGTGCCAGTTACAGGGTGAGGGGGACAGATACGCAGTATTTT. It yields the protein CASYRVRGTDTQYF.